This TCR beta chain originates from a study of response to subunit inactivated influenza vaccine (dated 2018 in TCRdb). Context from the whole study: Deep quantitative T cell receptor repertoire profiling was used in the study to track responses to a trivalent subunit inactivated influenza vaccine.

With respect to this clonotype: This clone's antigen is unknown. No much larger clone is present one base from it, and per-base qualities are unavailable.

The research as a whole found: The authors suggested that each seasonal influenza vaccination may recruit only a limited number of new T cells.

The library came from RT-PCR. Sequencing was performed on an Illumina HiSeq 2500. Through fastp at Q25 and MiXCR, TCRdb rebuilt clones from the public reads, retaining in-frame beta chains. All rows with the same CDR3 protein become a single entry with the most common DNA and genes. Recorded for this sample are roughly 550,000 distinct CDR3 sequences; approximately 24% of them occurred a single time. 2.5% to 3% of the sample comes from the top ten. CDR1 and CDR2 (ENHRY, SYGVKD) derive from the germline V gene. V has 2 bases trimmed and J has 3 bases trimmed; junction bases matching no gene number 2. The cysteine opens and the phenylalanine closes a CDR3 of 16 amino acids. Of all the DNA, just the CDR3 is kept, 48 bases in frame from base 1. The sample was also reused in another study, on T cells expressing NK-cell markers. As noted in the second study: TCR beta cDNA libraries were made by 5'RACE template switching that added a universal primer site and unique molecular identifiers. Eight or nine donors provided sorted CD3+CD56+NKG2C+, CD3+CD56+NKG2C- and CD3+CD56-NKG2C+ T-cell subsets, whose TCR beta-chain repertoires were profiled. Among the eight sequenced donors, only one was HCMV-seronegative, while the other seven were HCMV-seropositive. In several experiments an anti-gammadeltaTCR antibody was added to restrict sorting to alphabetaTCR-expressing T cells. For roughly 6 donors, the dominant CD3+CD56+NKG2C+ clonotypes were among the top 10 CD8+ clonotypes and accounted for about 1.0-7.5% of CD8+ T cells. Those dominant clonotypes were again the most abundant among CD3+CD56-NKG2C+ cells in a few donors, at roughly 25-65%. It remained unclear whether the expanded NKG2C-expressing T cell clones were specific for HCMV antigens. Randomly selected healthy volunteers, three men and five women, were used as the eight sequenced donors. To determine HCMV serostatus, a commercial ELISA kit was used to detect HCMV-specific IgG in serum. Peripheral blood mononuclear cells were isolated from blood by Ficoll density gradient centrifugation. CD4+ and CD8+ T cells were isolated from PBMC by magnetic immunoseparation with Miltenyi isolation kits. cDNA synthesis was primed from the TCR beta constant segment, followed by two successive PCR amplification steps. The libraries were sequenced on Illumina HiSeq 2000/2500, MiSeq or NextSeq, producing 2 x 150 bp reads. MIGEC handled demultiplexing of the reads and grouping by UMI, while MiTCR was used to assemble and quantify clonotypes. To remove erroneous sequences, TCR cDNA sequences were retained only when supported by two or more reads. Downstream repertoire analysis used the tcR package, and clonotypes were matched across fractions by CDR3 nucleotide sequence plus V segment. VDJmatch was used to annotate antigen specificity against VDJdb, with one amino acid substitution allowed in CDR3.

Sequencing used CD4+ T cells sorted from PBMCs, obtained about 12 days after vaccination. The receptor's source is a man aged 45-65 years who received an inactivated influenza vaccine. Donor details come from another sample of the same person, matched by shared clones. The chain employs TRBV10-3 and TRBJ2-3, and 13 junction bases match TRBD2. The DNA sequence is TGTGCCATCAGTGAGAGACTAGCGGGGGGTACAGATACGCAGTATTTT. The encoded protein is CAISERLAGGTDTQYF.